Listed below are T cell receptor beta chains from one sample, sequenced in a study of PD-1 blockade in mismatch repair-deficient tumors. Profiled with immunoSEQ multiplex PCR; TCRdb holds only in-frame clones, not every one. This table holds tens of thousands of clones, around 73% found once. Sequencing used peripheral blood, obtained 2 weeks after starting pembrolizumab. The receptor source for this set is an adult with mismatch repair-deficient cancer. CDR3s include the opening cysteine and the closing phenylalanine or tryptophan.

J	V	length	CDR3
TRBJ2-7	TRBV27	14	CASVPAYGSYEQYF
TRBJ2-7	TRBV11-2	18	CASSPLSRTSGKIYEQYF
TRBJ2-7	TRBV18	16	CASSPPRGTGPYEQYF
TRBJ1-2	TRBV5-6	13	CASSPQGVYGYTF
TRBJ2-1	TRBV10-3	15	CAISGARGGMDEQFF
TRBJ2-1	TRBV7-6	14	CASSFKDGYNEQFF
TRBJ1-5	TRBV6-1	15	CASSDYRGEEQPQHF
TRBJ2-5	TRBV15	13	CATSRVTKETQYF
TRBJ2-6	TRBV5-1	15	CASSPAPAGANVLTF
TRBJ2-5	TRBV14	12	CASSQTTGFQYF
TRBJ2-7	TRBV4-2	16	CASSQDLGTGSYEQYF